The 18 T cell receptor beta chains below come from one sample, sequenced in a study of T cell clonotyping in hematopoietic cell transplantation. TCRdb's table, derived via immunoSEQ multiplex PCR, lists solely in-frame clones and lacks some. The sample holds over 3,500 clones, roughly 84% seen once. The sequencing here drew on peripheral blood mononuclear cells, taken 180 days after allogeneic stem cell transplant. All receptors derive from a male patient aged 60-70 years who had an allogeneic stem cell transplant from an unrelated donor, so T cells may come from the graft donor. Some clones in this sample may be carry-over from other donors' samples.

The chain joins TRBV27 to TRBJ2-1; D may be TRBD1 (7 bases). The CDR3 is made up of 15 amino acids. Germline lookup yields CDR1 MNHEY and CDR2 SMNVEV (reference sequence). Trimming left V 7 bases short and J 2 bases short, with 15 bases between. The CDR3 reads CASTPRGTAYNEQFF. The CDR3 nucleotides read TGTGCCAGCACTCCCCGGGGGACAGCCTACAATGAGCAGTTCTTC.

The V and J genes are TRBV4-2 and TRBJ1-6; D possibly corresponds to TRBD1 (6 bases). The V and J ends lost 1 base and 6 bases respectively, with 7 bases between them. CDR1 is LGHNA and CDR2 is YNFKEQ in the germline V gene. The CDR3 is 14 amino acids. CDR3 amino acids: CASSQVRGNSPLHF. The CDR3 region has the DNA TGTGCCAGCAGCCAAGTCAGGGGTAATTCACCCCTCCACTTT.

V is TRBV23-1 and J is TRBJ2-2; 8 bases are a match to TRBD2. TRBV23-1 is an ORF; its function is uncertain. V lost 8 bases, J lost 0 bases, and 17 bases stayed unmatched. The CDR3 length is 19 residues. The CDR3 DNA reads TGCGCCAGCCCCCCCGGGGGGGGCCCGAATACTTCGAACACCGGGGAGCTGTTTTTT. Encoded protein: CASPPGGGPNTSNTGELFF.

J is TRBJ2-7 and V is TRBV5-1; 7 positions agree with TRBD2. The trim removed 0 bases at V and 4 bases at J, leaving 13 bases unmatched. CDR1 is SGHRS, CDR2 YFSETQ, per germline. The CDR3 has 17 residues. CDR3 sequence (DNA): TGCGCCAGCAGCTTGGGGTCCTCTGGCGGGGGAGTATACGAGCAGTACTTC. It codes for CASSLGSSGGGVYEQYF. Filled out from reference TRBV5-1 and TRBJ2-7, the complete variable domain reads KAGVTQTPRYLIKTRGQQVTLSCSPISGHRSVSWYQQTPGQGLQFLFEYFSETQRNKGNFPGRFSGRQFSNSRSEMNVSTLELGDSALYLCASSLGSSGGGVYEQYFGPGTRLTVT.

The chain employs TRBV29-1 and TRBJ2-1, with 8 positions matching TRBD2. V was clipped by 4 bases and J by 7 bases; unmatched bases: 12. The CDR3 consists of 15 residues. Germline V gene sequence: CDR1 SQVTM, CDR2 ANQGSEA. CDR3 nucleotide sequence: TGCAGCGTTGCCCATCGGGGGGGAGGTGGGAATGAGCAGTTCTTC. Translated: CSVAHRGGGGNEQFF.

Only a few counts were recorded for this clone. The rearrangement joins TRBV7-9 to TRBJ1-2; the D is unclear. Germline V gives CDR1 SEHNR, CDR2 FQNEAQ (reference sequence). This CDR3 is 13 amino acids long. V was cut by 1 base and J by 7 bases, with 10 bases left in between. CDR3 sequence (DNA): TGTGCCAGCAGCTTAGGGGGATATGGTGGCTACACCTTC. Translation: CASSLGGYGGYTF.

The CDR3, as DNA: TGTGCCAGCGGGCGCGCCACAGATACGCAGTATTTT. Protein: CASGRATDTQYF. The chain couples TRBV5-4 to TRBJ2-3; D unresolved. Germline values: CDR1 SGHNT, CDR2 YYREEE (reference sequence). Trimming removed 7 bases from V and 2 bases from J, with 8 bases in between. This CDR3 spans 12 amino acids.

The chain carries TRBV2 and TRBJ2-7; D remains unclear. The CDR3 extends over 11 amino acids. Germline-derived CDR1 and CDR2 are SNHLY and FYNNEI. The germline V and J ends were trimmed by 7 bases and 3 bases, with 7 bases remaining between them. The CDR3 coding sequence is TGTGCCAGCACTAGTTTCTACGAGCAGTACTTC. Its protein product is CASTSFYEQYF.

The rearrangement uses TRBV27 and TRBJ2-7; TRBD2 agrees at 9 bases. Germline V CDR1 and CDR2: MNHEY, SMNVEV (reference sequence). Unmatched junction bases numbered 4, after V lost 5 bases and J lost 2 bases. The CDR3 contains 14 residues. The CDR3 coding sequence is TGTGCCAGCAGTGGATCTAGCGGGACCTACGAGCAGTACTTC. Protein sequence: CASSGSSGTYEQYF.

V is TRBV29-1 and J is TRBJ2-5, with 8 bases identical to TRBD1. CDR1 and CDR2 (germline): SQVTM, ANQGSEA. V shed 6 bases and J 4 bases; nucleotides not matched to a gene: 10. The CDR3 sequence is 14 residues long. The CDR3 sequence: CSVPSTGVAETQYF. CDR3 nucleotide sequence: TGCAGCGTACCTTCGACAGGGGTTGCAGAGACCCAGTACTTC.

The chain carries TRBV2 and TRBJ2-5; D gene ambiguous. From germline, CDR1 is SNHLY and CDR2 FYNNEI. Trimming stripped 8 bases from V and 4 bases from J, with 8 bases between. The CDR3 loop spans 11 amino acids. The chain's CDR3 is CASSLLETQYF. CDR3 nucleotides: TGTGCCAGCTCTTTACTAGAGACCCAGTACTTC.

The V gene is TRBV14, the J gene TRBJ2-7, with unresolved D. Trimming took off 1 base at V and 9 bases at J, with 7 bases between the two ends. This CDR3 is built from 11 residues. The V gene's germline CDR1 is SGHDN and CDR2 FVKESK. CDR3 coding DNA: TGTGCCAGCAGCCAAGCCGGCGGGCAGTACTTC. Translating it yields CASSQAGGQYF.

This chain joins TRBV30 and TRBJ2-3, with TRBD1 as a possible D gene (6 bases). The CDR3 contains 12 residues. CDR1 and CDR2 from the germline V gene are GTSNPN and SVGIG (reference sequence). Trimming took 1 base from V and 4 from J, leaving 6 bases between them. CDR3 in DNA: TGTGCCTGGAGTGCAGGGGCAGATACGCAGTATTTT. Protein product: CAWSAGADTQYF.

In nucleotides, the CDR3 is TGCGCCAGCAGCTTGGGGCTAGCGGGAGACCTTGAGCAGTTCTTC. Translation gives CASSLGLAGDLEQFF. The chain joins TRBV5-1 to TRBJ2-1, with 10 bases matching TRBD2. From germline, CDR1 is SGHRS and CDR2 YFSETQ. V gave up 0 bases and J gave up 9 bases; unmatched junction bases: 6. This CDR3 contains 15 residues.

The chain recombines TRBV28 with TRBJ2-3, with TRBD2 identical over 8 bases. The CDR3 covers 15 residues. Germline CDR1 and CDR2: MDHEN and SYDVKM. The V segment lost 4 bases and the J segment 2 bases; nucleotides outside the gene matches: 5. The CDR3: CASSYGRGVTDTQYF. The CDR3, as DNA: TGTGCCAGCAGTTATGGGCGGGGGGTCACAGATACGCAGTATTTT.

This rearrangement joins TRBV28 to TRBJ2-1; D uncertain. The CDR3 runs 11 residues. V was clipped by 8 bases and J by 8 bases, with 10 bases between them. CDR1 is MDHEN and CDR2 is SYDVKM in the germline V gene. The CDR3 region has the DNA TGTGCCAGCTCGGATTCAGATGAGCAGTTCTTC. It encodes CASSDSDEQFF.

The chain is built from TRBV5-4 and TRBJ1-1; D not resolved. The V end lost 4 bases, the J end lost 1 base, and 23 bases lay between the germline ends. The CDR3 extends over 18 amino acids. Germline V gene data show CDR1 as SGHNT and CDR2 as YYREEE (reference sequence). The CDR3 is CASSVQNSHRPKNTEAFF. CDR3 DNA sequence: TGTGCCAGCAGCGTCCAAAACTCTCACCGACCTAAGAACACTGAAGCTTTCTTT.

The rearrangement links TRBV28 to TRBJ2-5; TRBD1 is a possible D gene (5 bases). Trimming cost V 5 bases and J 4 bases, with 11 bases left between them. The CDR3 is made up of 13 amino acids. Germline V gene data show CDR1 as MDHEN and CDR2 as SYDVKM. CDR3 protein: CASSPGHIETQYF. CDR3 DNA sequence: TGTGCCAGCAGTCCCGGACACATAGAGACCCAGTACTTC.